This is a list of T cell receptor beta chains from one sample in a study of blood T cells in healthy people across ages. TCRdb redid the calling of the 5' RACE reads with MiXCR, one entry per CDR3 protein. The sample shows roughly 1,800,000 distinct CDR3 sequences, approximately 50% of them seen only once. Sequenced sample: blood. The receptor set was obtained from a woman in her thirties or forties in good health. Both conserved end residues are part of each CDR3. The D gene is left open where the match is weak. A clone size is listed for some rows: how often the clone was seen (once, few, many), or a class if it is expanded.

once,TRBJ2-5,TRBD1,TRBV6-5,TGTGCCAGCAGTTACTCTAGCGGGACAGGGGGCCGCGGGGAGACCCAGTACTTC,CASSYSSGTGGRGETQYF
.,TRBJ2-4,.,TRBV29-1,TGCAGCGGAATGCAACAGGGAGTCGGCAAAAACATTCAGTACTTC,CSGMQQGVGKNIQYF
few,TRBJ2-7,TRBD2,TRBV7-2,TGTGCCAGCAGCTTAGCGACTAGCGGTGCCTACGAGCAGTACTTC,CASSLATSGAYEQYF
.,TRBJ2-5,.,TRBV2,TGTGCCAAATCGGGGGACACGTACCAAGAGACCCAGTACTTC,CAKSGDTYQETQYF
.,TRBJ2-3,.,TRBV27,TGTGCCAGCAAAAGTCAGGAGCGCACAGATACGCAGTATTTT,CASKSQERTDTQYF
.,TRBJ1-2,.,TRBV27,TGTGCCAGCCGACCCCGGGAGGGAGGTTACTATGGCTACACCTTC,CASRPREGGYYGYTF
.,TRBJ1-2,TRBD1,TRBV27,TGTGCCAGCAGTCAGGGGGGGGAGGGCTACACCTTC,CASSQGGEGYTF
.,TRBJ2-2,TRBD2,TRBV9,TGTGCCAGCAGCACGATAGCGGGGGGGCCACACACCGGGGAGCTGTTTTTT,CASSTIAGGPHTGELFF
.,TRBJ2-1,TRBD2,TRBV9,TGTGCCAGCAGCGTAGGGGGGAGGGTCGGGAACAATGAGCAGTTCTTC,CASSVGGRVGNNEQFF
.,TRBJ2-3,.,TRBV7-9,TGTGCCAGCAGCTTAGGAGGGACTGCCATACGTAGGCAGTATTTT,CASSLGGTAIRRQYF
.,TRBJ2-4,.,TRBV12-3/TRBV12-4,TGTGCCAGCACTCCGGGGTCTCTAGCCAAAAACATTCAGTACTTC,CASTPGSLAKNIQYF
.,TRBJ1-1,.,TRBV6-5,TGTGCCAGCAGTGACACCGGGGGCACTGAAGCTTTCTTT,CASSDTGGTEAFF
.,TRBJ2-3,TRBD2,TRBV7-2,TGTGCCAGCAGCCTGACTAGCGGGGTTAGGGGAGATACGCAGTATTTT,CASSLTSGVRGDTQYF
.,TRBJ2-3,TRBD2,TRBV6-2/TRBV6-3,TGTGCCAGCAGGCCTTGGCGGGGGACAGATACGCAGTATTTT,CASRPWRGTDTQYF
many,TRBJ2-6,.,TRBV5-1,TGCGCCAGCAGCTTGGGTAACTCTGGGGCCAACGTCCTGACTTTC,CASSLGNSGANVLTF
.,TRBJ1-2,TRBD1,TRBV6-2/TRBV6-3,TGTGCCAGCAGTTTCCGGGACAGGGTTGATTTTGGCTACACCTTC,CASSFRDRVDFGYTF